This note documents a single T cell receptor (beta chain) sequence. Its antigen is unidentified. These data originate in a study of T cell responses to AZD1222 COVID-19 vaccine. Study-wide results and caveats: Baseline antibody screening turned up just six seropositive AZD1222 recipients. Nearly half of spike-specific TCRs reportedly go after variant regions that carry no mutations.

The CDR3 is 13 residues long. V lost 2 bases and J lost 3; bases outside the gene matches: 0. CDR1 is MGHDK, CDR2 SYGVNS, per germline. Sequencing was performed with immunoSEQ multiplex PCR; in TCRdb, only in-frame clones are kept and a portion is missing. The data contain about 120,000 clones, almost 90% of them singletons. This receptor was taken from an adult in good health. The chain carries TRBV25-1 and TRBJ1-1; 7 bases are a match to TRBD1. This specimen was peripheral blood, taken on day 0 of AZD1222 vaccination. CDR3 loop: CASSETGDTEAFF. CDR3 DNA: TGTGCCAGCAGTGAAACAGGGGACACTGAAGCTTTCTTT.